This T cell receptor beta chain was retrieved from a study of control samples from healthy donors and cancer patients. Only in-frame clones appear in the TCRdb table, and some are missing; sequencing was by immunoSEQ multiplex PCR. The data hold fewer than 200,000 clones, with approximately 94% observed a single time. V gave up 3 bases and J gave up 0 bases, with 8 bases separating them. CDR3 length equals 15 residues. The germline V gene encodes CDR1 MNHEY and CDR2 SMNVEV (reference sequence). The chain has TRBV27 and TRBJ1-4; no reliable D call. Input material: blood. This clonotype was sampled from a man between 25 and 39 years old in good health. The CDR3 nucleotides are TGTGCCAGCAGTTTCAGACTTGCAACTAATGAAAAACTGTTTTTT. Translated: CASSFRLATNEKLFF.